One and the same sample provided the 3 T cell receptor beta chains below, sequenced in a study of T-cell memory formation after mild COVID-19. TCRdb recomputed calls from the 5' RACE reads with MiXCR, one row per CDR3 protein. The data show about 140,000 distinct CDR3 sequences, approximately 15% seen once. The sample comprised PBMCs or a T cell subset sorted from them (not recorded which). These receptors all come from an adult woman who had mild COVID-19 (a few samples of this study predate the infection). Cell type and time point are not known.

The chain couples TRBV7-8 to TRBJ2-3; 10 bases fit TRBD2. This CDR3 region has 17 residues. Germline V gene lookup returns CDR1 SGHVS and CDR2 FQNEAQ. Losses at the gene ends were 3 bases for V and 6 bases for J; bases not matched to a gene: 12. The CDR3 reads CASSFRASGGELDTQYF. DNA of the CDR3: TGTGCCAGCAGCTTCCGGGCTAGCGGGGGAGAGCTGGATACGCAGTATTTT.

This clonotype was seen a handful of times. The chain combines TRBV19 with TRBJ1-1; D perhaps matches TRBD1 (5 bases). Trimming cost V 4 bases and J 1 base, with 16 bases left between them. CDR3 length: 16 residues. CDR1 is LNHDA, CDR2 SQIVND, per germline (reference sequence). The CDR3 coding sequence is TGTGCCAGTAGTACCCTCCTCAGGGTTCGGAACACTGAAGCTTTCTTT. This gives the protein CASSTLLRVRNTEAFF.

As to this clonotype: Mismatch with germline at one junction end may stem from a read error. The chain joins TRBV9 to TRBJ2-1; tentatively, D is TRBD2 (6 bases). Germline V lookup: CDR1 SGDLS, CDR2 YYNGEE. This CDR3 spans 16 amino acids. This CDR3 is CASSVDDGRGFNKQFF. CDR3 DNA: TGTGCCAGCAGCGTAGATGACGGGAGAGGTTTCAATAAGCAGTTCTTC.